This TCR beta chain was identified during a study of CD8+CD57+ T cells in acquired aplastic anemia. The CDR3 length is 14 residues. CDR1 and CDR2 (germline): MNHNS, SASEGT. With 6 bases clipped from V and 5 bases from J, the junction kept 7 bases outside the gene matches. In its sample, this clonotype was seen many times. Its antigen is unidentified. General study points: Patients did not significantly differ from controls in CD8+ Simpson's diversity. The study identified more than 25 CD8+ CDR3 sequences shared by patients and controls.

CD8+CD57+ cell expansion had been shown by flow cytometry in patients chosen for sequencing. Each patient had severe acquired aplastic anemia. None of the patients had been given any therapy when their blood was sampled. Investigators profiled TCR beta VDJ and CDR3 from genomic DNA template. Via MiXCR, TCRdb re-called the reads, giving one row per CDR3 protein. The profile shows more than 95,000 distinct CDR3 sequences, nearly 40% of them singletons. The sample was sorted CD4+, CD8+, or CD8+CD57+ T cells (not recorded which) from PBMCs. The rearrangement links TRBV6-1 to TRBJ2-3, with TRBD1 matching over 8 bases. This sequence was found in a human donor with aplastic anemia. The DNA of the CDR3 is TGTGCCAGCAGCGGACAGGGCCAGGGAGATACGCAGTATTTT. This translates into CASSGQGQGDTQYF.